This T cell receptor (beta chain) was observed in a study of T cell repertoires in cytomegalovirus infection. Looked up from germline, CDR1 is MNHEY and CDR2 is SMNVEV (reference sequence). Trimming stripped 8 bases from V and 5 bases from J, with 18 bases between. This CDR3 is built from 14 residues. This clonotype was detected many times. TCRdb reprocessed the reads with MiXCR, giving one entry per CDR3 protein. The sample consists of 200,000 to 250,000 distinct CDR3 sequences, roughly 6.5% of them appearing once. The J gene is TRBJ2-5, the V gene TRBV27; the D is unclear. This clonotype was obtained from a human donor in good health (CMV status not recorded). Some clones in this sample may be carry-over from other donors' samples. The sequenced sample was PBMCs. CDR3 amino acids: CASGNGRFRETQYF. CDR3 sequence (DNA): TGTGCCAGCGGAAACGGACGGTTTCGGGAGACCCAGTACTTC.